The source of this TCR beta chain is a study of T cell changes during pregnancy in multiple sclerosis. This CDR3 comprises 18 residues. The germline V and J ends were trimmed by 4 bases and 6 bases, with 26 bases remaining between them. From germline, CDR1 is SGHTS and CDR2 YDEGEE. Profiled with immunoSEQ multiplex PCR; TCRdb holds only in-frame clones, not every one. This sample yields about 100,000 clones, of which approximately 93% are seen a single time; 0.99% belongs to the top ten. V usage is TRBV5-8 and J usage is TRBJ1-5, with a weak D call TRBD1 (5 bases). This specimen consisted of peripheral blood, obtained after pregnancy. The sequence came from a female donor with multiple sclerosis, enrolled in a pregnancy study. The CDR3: CASSPRQGGNRVGQPQHF. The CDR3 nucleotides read TGTGCCAGCAGCCCCCGCCAGGGAGGTAATAGGGTAGGTCAGCCCCAGCATTTT.